A few counts support the clone carrying this TCR beta chain. Its antigen is unidentified. This record comes from a study of T-cell reconstitution after alpha-beta-depleted transplantation in children. Whole-study findings and limits: Some patients' high day-60 TCRbeta diversity was attributed to recipient cells surviving conditioning.

A library of TCRbeta sequences, prepared with unique molecular identifiers, was generated. TCRdb used MiXCR to reprocess the PCR reads, holding one entry per CDR3 protein. The sample carries about 500,000 distinct CDR3 sequences, roughly 10% recorded once. CDR1 and CDR2 from the germline V gene are MDHEN and SYDVKM. This CDR3 spans 16 amino acids. Trimming shortened V by 4 bases and J by 3 bases, and 19 bases separated the two germline ends. This specimen consisted of PBMCs, mostly from graft donor cells, obtained 180 days after TCRalphabeta/CD19-depleted stem cell transplant. The rearrangement uses TRBV28 and TRBJ2-7, with D hard to call. The TCR comes from a female patient aged 2-9 years who had a stem cell transplant for aplastic anemia, so the T cells may come from the graft donor. For the CDR3, the DNA is TGTGCCAGCAGTTCAATTGGTTATGGCTCGCACTACGAGCAGTACTTC. Translating gives CASSSIGYGSHYEQYF. Using reference TRBV28 and TRBJ2-7 for the parts outside the CDR3, the full variable domain is DVKVTQSSRYLVKRTGEKVFLECVQDMDHENMFWYRQDPGLGLRLIYFSYDVKMKEKGDIPEGYSVSREKKERFSLILESASTNQTSMYLCASSSIGYGSHYEQYFGPGTRLTVT.